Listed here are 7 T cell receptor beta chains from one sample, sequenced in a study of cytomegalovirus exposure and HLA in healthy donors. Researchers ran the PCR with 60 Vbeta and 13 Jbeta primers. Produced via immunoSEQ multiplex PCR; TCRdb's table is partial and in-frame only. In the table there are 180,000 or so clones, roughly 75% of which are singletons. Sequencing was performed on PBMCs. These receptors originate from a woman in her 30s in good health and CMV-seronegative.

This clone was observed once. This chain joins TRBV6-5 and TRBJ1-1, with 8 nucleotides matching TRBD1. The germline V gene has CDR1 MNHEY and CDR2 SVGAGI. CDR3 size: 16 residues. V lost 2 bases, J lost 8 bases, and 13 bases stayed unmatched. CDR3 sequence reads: CASSYRLTRGRVEAFF. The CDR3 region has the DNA TGTGCCAGCAGTTACCGACTGACCAGGGGGCGAGTGGAAGCTTTCTTT.

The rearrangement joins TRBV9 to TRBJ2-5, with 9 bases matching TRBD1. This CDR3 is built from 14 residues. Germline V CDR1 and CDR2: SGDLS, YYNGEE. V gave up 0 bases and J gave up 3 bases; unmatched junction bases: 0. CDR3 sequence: CASSVGDREETQYF. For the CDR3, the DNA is TGTGCCAGCAGCGTAGGGGACAGGGAAGAGACCCAGTACTTC.

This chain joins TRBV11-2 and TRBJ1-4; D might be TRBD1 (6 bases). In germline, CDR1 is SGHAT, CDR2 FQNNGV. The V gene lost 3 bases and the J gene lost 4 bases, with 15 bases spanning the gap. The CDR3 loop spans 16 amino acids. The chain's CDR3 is CASSLGGTNGNEKLFF. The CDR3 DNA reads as TGTGCCAGCAGCTTGGGGGGGACAAACGGTAATGAAAAACTGTTTTTT.

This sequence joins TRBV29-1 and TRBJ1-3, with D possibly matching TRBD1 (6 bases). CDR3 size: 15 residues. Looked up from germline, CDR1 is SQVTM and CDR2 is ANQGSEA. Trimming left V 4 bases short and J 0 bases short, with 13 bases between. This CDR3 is CSVGPTGSSGNTIYF. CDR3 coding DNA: TGCAGCGTTGGACCGACAGGCTCCTCTGGAAACACCATATATTTT.

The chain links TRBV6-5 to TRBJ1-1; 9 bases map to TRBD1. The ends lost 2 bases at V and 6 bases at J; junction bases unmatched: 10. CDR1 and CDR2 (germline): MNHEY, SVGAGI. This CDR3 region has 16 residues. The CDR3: CASSYKLGTGLPEAFF. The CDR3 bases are TGTGCCAGCAGTTACAAGTTAGGGACAGGGTTACCTGAAGCTTTCTTT.

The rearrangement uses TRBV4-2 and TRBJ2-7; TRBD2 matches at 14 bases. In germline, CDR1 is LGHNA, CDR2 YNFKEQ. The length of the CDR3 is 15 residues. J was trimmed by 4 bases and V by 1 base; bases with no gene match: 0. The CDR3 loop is CASSQGLAGGYEQYF. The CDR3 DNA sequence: TGTGCCAGCAGCCAAGGACTAGCGGGGGGGTACGAGCAGTACTTC.

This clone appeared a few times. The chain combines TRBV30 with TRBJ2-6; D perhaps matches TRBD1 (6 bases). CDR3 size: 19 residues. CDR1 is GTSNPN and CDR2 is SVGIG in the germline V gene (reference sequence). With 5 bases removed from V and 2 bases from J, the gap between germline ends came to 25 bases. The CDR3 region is CAWGFLIGGRRTGANVLTF. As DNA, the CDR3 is TGTGCCTGGGGTTTCTTGATTGGGGGCAGGAGAACTGGGGCCAACGTCCTGACTTTC.